The 29 T cell receptor beta chains in this list originate from one sample, sequenced in a study of immune evolution from preneoplasia to lung adenocarcinoma. Clones were read by immunoSEQ multiplex PCR, and TCRdb kept only the in-frame ones, dropping some. The sample contains thousands of clones, 88% of which appear only once. Sequenced: FFPE atypical adenomatous hyperplasia tissue from the lung. Indicated subset: atypical adenomatous hyperplasia (AAH), lung preneoplasia. Receptors were obtained from a person aged 65 to 85 with lung adenocarcinoma.

This chain connects TRBV30 to TRBJ1-2; no definite D call. V lost 0 bases to trimming and J lost 6 bases, with 14 bases between them. This CDR3 comprises 14 residues. Per germline, CDR1 GTSNPN and CDR2 SVGIG (reference sequence). For the CDR3, the DNA is TGTGCCTGGAGTGTCTTCGCGAGGGAGGATGGCTACACCTTC. Translating it yields CAWSVFAREDGYTF.

The gene calls are TRBV7-3 and TRBJ2-2, with a possible D match to TRBD2 (5 bases). CDR3 length: 16 residues. V was pared by 2 bases and J by 4 bases, with 14 bases between. Germline assignment: CDR1 SGHTA and CDR2 FQGTGA. CDR3 in amino acids: CASSLEGRVSTGELFF. DNA for the CDR3: TGTGCCAGCAGCTTAGAGGGTCGGGTCAGCACCGGGGAGCTGTTTTTT.

CDR3 in amino acids: CASSVAQRGSETQYF. For the CDR3, the DNA is TGTGCCAGCAGCGTAGCCCAGCGGGGTAGTGAGACCCAGTACTTC. V usage is TRBV9 and J usage is TRBJ2-5; 7 bases fit TRBD2. This CDR3 is 15 amino acids long. With 0 bases clipped from V and 5 bases from J, the junction kept 7 bases outside the gene matches. Germline V CDR1 and CDR2: SGDLS, YYNGEE.

The chain employs TRBV4-2 and TRBJ2-7; 14 bases align to TRBD2. Germline CDR1 and CDR2: LGHNA and YNFKEQ. CDR3 length: 18 residues. Germline trimming cut 2 bases from V and 5 bases from J; bases unmatched to any gene: 11. CDR3 nucleotide sequence: TGTGCCAGCAGCCAAAAACCCGGGACTAGCGGGAGTACCCACGAGCAGTACTTC. Translated: CASSQKPGTSGSTHEQYF.

The chain employs TRBV15 and TRBJ2-1; 7 bases map to TRBD1. CDR1 and CDR2 (germline): LNHNV, YYDKDF (reference sequence). The CDR3 sequence is 13 residues long. V lost 5 bases and J lost 4; bases outside the gene matches: 2. CDR3 in DNA: TGTGCCACCAGCCGGGGACAGTACAATGAGCAGTTCTTC. The encoded protein is CATSRGQYNEQFF. Full variable domain (rest looked up from reference TRBV15 and TRBJ2-1): DAMVIQNPRYQVTQFGKPVTLSCSQTLNHNVMYWYQQKSSQAPKLLFHYYDKDFNNEADTPDNFQSRRPNTSFCFLDIRSPGLGDTAMYLCATSRGQYNEQFFGPGTRLTVL.

This clone appeared once. The chain has TRBV5-1 and TRBJ2-5; D possibly corresponds to TRBD1 (6 bases). Germline CDR1 reads SGHRS; CDR2 reads YFSETQ. The CDR3 loop spans 13 amino acids. The V end lost 5 bases, the J end lost 4 bases, and 12 bases lay between the germline ends. CDR3 sequence reads: CASRMGALETQYF. The CDR3 region has the DNA TGCGCCAGCAGGATGGGGGCGCTAGAGACCCAGTACTTC.

The CDR3 sequence: CASSPQVGTNTEAFF. The CDR3, as DNA: TGCGCCAGCAGCCCCCAGGTGGGGACGAACACTGAAGCTTTCTTT. J is TRBJ1-1 and V is TRBV5-1; possible D gene TRBD1, 5 bases. Trimming stripped 4 bases from V and 1 base from J, with 14 bases between. There are 15 residues in the CDR3. Germline CDR1 reads SGHRS; CDR2 reads YFSETQ.

This clone occurred a few times. This sequence joins TRBV6-6 and TRBJ1-5; TRBD1 is a possible D gene (6 bases). This CDR3 region has 16 residues. CDR1 MNHNY and CDR2 SVGAGI come from the germline V gene (reference sequence). Trimming removed 0 bases at V and 2 bases at J, with 11 bases between. The CDR3 DNA reads as TGTGCCAGCAGTTACTCGATGGAGGGGGGCAATCAGCCCCAGCATTTT. This gives the protein CASSYSMEGGNQPQHF.

The genes are TRBV29-1 and TRBJ2-7; the D call may be TRBD1 or TRBD2 (5 bases each). The CDR3 spans 13 residues. The germline V and J ends were trimmed by 5 bases and 6 bases, with 17 bases remaining between them. CDR1 and CDR2 (germline): SQVTM, ANQGSEA. CDR3 protein: CSVRPPGTAEQYF. The CDR3, as DNA: TGCAGCGTTAGACCCCCCGGGACGGCCGAGCAGTACTTC.

This chain connects TRBV4-1 to TRBJ2-3; no reliable D call. The CDR3 consists of 15 residues. The germline V gene encodes CDR1 MGHRA and CDR2 YSYEKL. The V gene lost 1 base and the J gene lost 0 bases, with 8 bases spanning the gap. The CDR3 DNA is TGCGCCAGCAGCCAAGGACCACCAAGCACAGATACGCAGTATTTT. Its translation is CASSQGPPSTDTQYF.

The chain joins TRBV15 to TRBJ2-3, with D unresolved. Germline loops: CDR1 LNHNV, CDR2 YYDKDF (reference sequence). V gave up 1 base and J gave up 1 base, with 3 bases separating them. The CDR3 has 13 amino acids. CDR3 coding DNA: TGTGCCACCAGCAGAGCGCGCACAGATACGCAGTATTTT. The encoded protein is CATSRARTDTQYF.

The chain carries TRBV21-1 and TRBJ1-5. TRBV21-1 is described as a pseudogene. CDR3 length: 16 residues. The DNA for the CDR3 is TGTGCCAGCAGGCCCCCTCTACATTGGCATCATCAGCCCCAGCATTTT. Translated, it gives CASRPPLHWHHQPQHF.

The chain employs TRBV4-1 and TRBJ1-5; D uncertain. The CDR3 sequence is 15 residues long. Germline V gives CDR1 MGHRA, CDR2 YSYEKL. V was trimmed by 1 base and J by 0 bases, leaving 7 bases between them. CDR3: CASSQVTVSNQPQHF. The CDR3 nucleotides are TGCGCCAGCAGCCAAGTCACGGTTAGCAATCAGCCCCAGCATTTT.

The chain links TRBV15 to TRBJ2-2; TRBD2 matches 9 bases. The junction had 4 bases not matched to a gene; V was cut back by 2 bases and J by 6 bases. The CDR3 is 15 residues long. Germline values: CDR1 LNHNV, CDR2 YYDKDF (reference sequence). Here the CDR3 DNA reads TGTGCCACCAGCAGACCGGGACTAGCTCCCGGGGAGCTGTTTTTT. Its translation: CATSRPGLAPGELFF.

The rearrangement links TRBV9 to TRBJ2-1, with 9 positions matching TRBD2. CDR3 size: 18 residues. V lost 8 bases and J lost 6; bases outside the gene matches: 21. CDR1 and CDR2 from the germline V gene are SGDLS and YYNGEE. The CDR3 DNA sequence: TGTGCCAGGGGGAGGGGCCTAGCGGGATCCCAAAGGGCCAATGAGCAGTTCTTC. Translation: CARGRGLAGSQRANEQFF.

V and J are TRBV5-8 and TRBJ2-3; D unresolved. There are 15 residues in the CDR3. The ends were cut back, 4 bases at V and 0 bases at J, with 12 bases in the middle. The germline CDR1 and CDR2 sequences are SGHTS and YDEGEE. The CDR3 bases are TGTGCCAGCAGCCGGGCGCAGGTCAGCACAGATACGCAGTATTTT. Amino acids: CASSRAQVSTDTQYF.

The chain employs TRBV4-1 and TRBJ1-1; D not resolved. The CDR3 is made up of 11 amino acids. In germline, CDR1 is MGHRA, CDR2 YSYEKL. Trimming stripped 3 bases from V and 8 bases from J, with 7 bases between. Written as DNA, the CDR3 is TGCGCCAGCAGCCAGGACGGGGAAGCTTTCTTT. Amino acid sequence: CASSQDGEAFF.

The chain has TRBV5-1 and TRBJ1-1, with D maybe TRBD1 (6 bases). V shed 4 bases and J shed 4 bases, with 20 bases lying between them. Germline values: CDR1 SGHRS, CDR2 YFSETQ. CDR3 length: 16 residues. CDR3 DNA: TGCGCCAGCAGCATACTGGGGGTACAGGGATCCACTGAAGCTTTCTTT. Amino acids: CASSILGVQGSTEAFF. The full variable domain, with the rest looked up from reference TRBV5-1 and TRBJ1-1, is KAGVTQTPRYLIKTRGQQVTLSCSPISGHRSVSWYQQTPGQGLQFLFEYFSETQRNKGNFPGRFSGRQFSNSRSEMNVSTLELGDSALYLCASSILGVQGSTEAFFGQGTRLTVV.

The chain carries TRBV27 and TRBJ2-7; the D call may be TRBD1 or TRBD2 (5 bases each). Germline loops: CDR1 MNHEY, CDR2 SMNVEV (reference sequence). This CDR3 comprises 13 residues. The V end lost 7 bases, the J end lost 7 bases, and 17 bases lay between the germline ends. The CDR3 bases are TGTGCCAGCAAGGGACGCTCGAAGGAGGAGCAGTACTTC. Protein: CASKGRSKEEQYF.

The J gene is TRBJ1-4, the V gene TRBV20-1; no clear D. V was pared by 6 bases and J by 5 bases, with 7 bases between. The length of the CDR3 is 11 residues. Germline loops: CDR1 DFQATT, CDR2 SNEGSKA (reference sequence). This CDR3 reads CSARLNEKLFF. DNA for the CDR3: TGCAGTGCACGGCTCAATGAAAAACTGTTTTTT.

The chain has TRBV5-6 and TRBJ1-2, with 7 bases identical to TRBD1. This CDR3 contains 14 residues. Per germline, CDR1 SGHDT and CDR2 YYEEEE. Trimming took 4 bases from V and 8 from J; bases not matched to a gene: 11. The CDR3 loop reads CASSRDTTGRGYTF. CDR3 bases: TGTGCCAGCAGCCGTGACACGACAGGGCGCGGCTACACCTTC. Looking up the rest from reference TRBV5-6 and TRBJ1-2 gives the full variable domain: DAGVTQSPTHLIKTRGQQVTLRCSPKSGHDTVSWYQQALGQGPQFIFQYYEEEERQRGNFPDRFSGHQFPNYSSELNVNALLLGDSALYLCASSRDTTGRGYTFGSGTRLTVV.

The chain uses TRBV7-9 and TRBJ1-4; possibly TRBD1 for D (5 bases). V dropped 5 bases and J dropped 6 bases, with 19 bases sitting between them. This CDR3 is built from 16 residues. Germline CDR1 is SEHNR and CDR2 is FQNEAQ (reference sequence). This CDR3 reads CASSLGTGWGDEKLFF. Written as DNA, the CDR3 is TGTGCCAGCAGCCTTGGGACCGGTTGGGGGGATGAAAAACTGTTTTTT.

CDR3 region: CASSQTYTDTQYF. Written as DNA, the CDR3 is TGTGCCAGCAGTCAAACTTACACAGATACGCAGTATTTT. The chain recombines TRBV27 with TRBJ2-3; no firm D call. The V gene's germline CDR1 is MNHEY and CDR2 SMNVEV (reference sequence). V lost 5 bases to trimming and J lost 2 bases, with 8 bases between them. CDR3 length: 13 amino acids.

The rearrangement links TRBV27 to TRBJ1-1, with 7 nucleotides matching TRBD1. The V gene end was trimmed by 6 bases and the J gene end by 4 bases; junction bases not matched to a gene: 8. CDR3 length: 14 amino acids. Per the germline V gene, CDR1 is MNHEY and CDR2 is SMNVEV (reference sequence). This CDR3 is CASSLTGLGTEAFF. The CDR3 DNA reads TGTGCCAGCAGCCTGACAGGGTTGGGCACTGAAGCTTTCTTT.

V is TRBV10-1 and J is TRBJ2-3; no firm D call. The CDR3 is made up of 13 amino acids. Germline V gene data show CDR1 as WNHNN and CDR2 as SYGVQD (reference sequence). V lost 5 bases and J 5 bases, leaving 11 bases between the germline ends. The CDR3 DNA reads TGCGCCAGCAGTATTCGTAGAGGAGATACGCAGTATTTT. Amino acid sequence: CASSIRRGDTQYF.

The V and J genes are TRBV10-3 and TRBJ2-5; D is undetermined. The V gene's germline CDR1 is ENHRY and CDR2 SYGVKD. The CDR3 is 14 amino acids. The ends were cut back, 3 bases at V and 5 bases at J, with 13 bases in the middle. The CDR3 here is CAISDGQPGETQYF. The CDR3 nucleotides read TGTGCCATCAGTGATGGGCAGCCTGGGGAGACCCAGTACTTC.

This clone appeared a single time. The rearrangement links TRBV9 to TRBJ2-7, with 11 bases matching TRBD2. The CDR3 extends over 15 amino acids. V shed 4 bases and J 1 base; nucleotides not matched to a gene: 4. CDR1 is SGDLS and CDR2 is YYNGEE in the germline V gene. In DNA form, the CDR3 reads TGTGCCAGCAGCTCTGGGACTAGCGGTTCCTACGAGCAGTACTTC. Residues: CASSSGTSGSYEQYF. Full variable domain (remainder filled in from reference TRBV9 and TRBJ2-7): DSGVTQTPKHLITATGQRVTLRCSPRSGDLSVYWYQQSLDQGLQFLIQYYNGEERAKGNILERFSAQQFPDLHSELNLSSLELGDSALYFCASSSGTSGSYEQYFGPGTRLTVT.

V usage is TRBV11-2 and J usage is TRBJ1-2; D not resolved. Germline values: CDR1 SGHAT, CDR2 FQNNGV. V lost 4 bases and J 7 bases, leaving 19 bases between the germline ends. There are 15 residues in the CDR3. The CDR3 sequence: CASSWGGLRGSGYTF. The CDR3 nucleotides are TGTGCCAGCAGCTGGGGTGGGCTCCGCGGTAGTGGCTACACCTTC.

Only a few counts were recorded for this clone. The rearrangement uses TRBV18 and TRBJ1-1, with D possibly being TRBD1 (5 bases). V was shortened by 3 bases and J by 1 base, with 9 bases between the two germline ends. Per germline, CDR1 KGHSH and CDR2 LQKENI. This CDR3 has 14 residues. CDR3 DNA sequence: TGTGCCAGCTCACCTTCCGGACAGAACACTGAAGCTTTCTTT. Protein: CASSPSGQNTEAFF.